Below, 32 T cell receptor beta chains from the same sample are listed, as sequenced in a study of blood T cell repertoires in COVID-19. Produced via immunoSEQ multiplex PCR; TCRdb's table is partial and in-frame only. This table holds about 190,000 clones, 90% found once. Sequencing was done on a sample of peripheral blood. The source is a man between 45 and 60 years old with acute or convalescent COVID-19.

The chain has TRBV5-6 and TRBJ2-2; 10 bases are shared with TRBD2. Trimming removed 0 bases from V and 5 bases from J; junction bases left unmatched: 1. This CDR3 region has 15 residues. CDR1 SGHDT and CDR2 YYEEEE come from the germline V gene. In DNA form, the CDR3 reads TGTGCCAGCAGCTTGGAACTAGCGGGAACCGGGGAGCTGTTTTTT. It codes for CASSLELAGTGELFF. The full variable domain, in which reference TRBV5-6 and TRBJ2-2 provide the parts outside the CDR3, is DAGVTQSPTHLIKTRGQQVTLRCSPKSGHDTVSWYQQALGQGPQFIFQYYEEEERQRGNFPDRFSGHQFPNYSSELNVNALLLGDSALYLCASSLELAGTGELFFGEGSRLTVL.

On this clone: Relative to the germline gene, one junction end is altered; a read error may explain this. The V call is TRBV7-7, the J call TRBJ1-2; 8 bases fit TRBD1. The CDR3 sequence is 15 residues long. Germline CDR1 SSHAT, CDR2 FNYEAQ (reference sequence). The chain's CDR3 is CASSLAGQAGGGYTF. DNA of the CDR3: TGTGCTAGCAGCTTAGCGGGACAGGCCGGGGGTGGCTACACCTTC.

J is TRBJ2-3 and V is TRBV3-1 (or the pseudogene TRBV3-2), with 14 positions matching TRBD2. Looked up from germline, CDR1 is LGHDT and CDR2 is YNNKEL (reference sequence). The CDR3 totals 18 residues. V lost 3 bases and J lost 7; bases outside the gene matches: 12. The CDR3 loop reads CASSQRTTSGGDRNTQYF. CDR3 nucleotide sequence: TGTGCCAGCAGCCAGCGAACGACTAGCGGGGGGGACCGAAATACGCAGTATTTT.

The gene calls are TRBV5-1 and TRBJ2-3; D remains ambiguous. The V end was cut by 0 bases, the J end by 3 bases, with 14 bases between. Germline CDR1 and CDR2: SGHRS and YFSETQ. This CDR3 is built from 16 residues. The CDR3 bases are TGCGCCAGCAGCTTGGCCAACGTAATAGCTACAGATACGCAGTATTTT. The encoded protein is CASSLANVIATDTQYF.

In nucleotides, the CDR3 is TGTGCCAGTAGGACTAGCGGTAGCTCCTACAATGAGCAGTTCTTC. Translated, it gives CASRTSGSSYNEQFF. The chain links TRBV19 to TRBJ2-1; TRBD2 matches 9 bases. With 6 bases clipped from V and 0 bases from J, the junction kept 3 bases outside the gene matches. The CDR3 loop spans 15 amino acids. Germline V lookup: CDR1 LNHDA, CDR2 SQIVND (reference sequence).

The genes are TRBV11-2 and TRBJ1-1; D may be TRBD1 (5 bases). The CDR3 totals 11 residues. Germline V lookup: CDR1 SGHAT, CDR2 FQNNGV. The V gene lost 2 bases and the J gene lost 12 bases, with 10 bases spanning the gap. DNA of the CDR3: TGTGCCAGCAGCTTATCCAGGGTACCTTTCTTT. Translating gives CASSLSRVPFF.

This clone has only a few counts. The chain uses TRBV5-6 and TRBJ2-2; 7 bases line up with TRBD2. The length of the CDR3 is 16 residues. The germline CDR1 and CDR2 sequences are SGHDT and YYEEEE. The V and J ends lost 0 bases and 3 bases, in that order; junction bases with no gene match: 5. The CDR3 coding sequence is TGTGCCAGCAGCTTGGCCGGTCTAGCGGACACCGGGGAGCTGTTTTTT. Amino acid sequence: CASSLAGLADTGELFF.

Concerning this clone: A junction boundary mismatches the germline segment, possibly from a read error. The gene calls are TRBV7-7 and TRBJ2-1; a possible D gene is TRBD2 (5 bases). Germline lookup yields CDR1 SSHAT and CDR2 FNYEAQ (reference sequence). The CDR3 contains 15 residues. The CDR3 is CASSLQRTPYNEQFF. CDR3 bases: TGTGCTAGCAGCTTACAGCGGACCCCCTACAATGAGCAGTTCTTC.

This clone has more than one count but fewer than ten. The CDR3 DNA is TGTGCCAGCAGTGAATATTCTTCGGGGTTTCTCTACGAGCAGTACTTC. This gives the protein CASSEYSSGFLYEQYF. The chain recombines TRBV25-1 with TRBJ2-7; possibly TRBD2 for D (5 bases). V lost 0 bases, J lost 3 bases, and 15 bases lay in between. This CDR3 has 16 residues. Germline CDR1 and CDR2: MGHDK and SYGVNS.

This chain links TRBV5-4 with TRBJ2-1, with TRBD2 matching over 7 bases. Losses at the gene ends were 4 bases for V and 8 bases for J; bases not matched to a gene: 9. Looked up from germline, CDR1 is SGHNT and CDR2 is YYREEE (reference sequence). The CDR3 spans 14 residues. Written as DNA, the CDR3 is TGTGCCAGCAGCCAAAGTAGCGGGTGGGATGAGCAGTTCTTC. It translates to CASSQSSGWDEQFF.

The rearrangement links TRBV3-1 (or the pseudogene TRBV3-2) to TRBJ1-5, with D perhaps TRBD1 (5 bases). The V gene lost 8 bases and the J gene lost 5 bases, with 22 bases spanning the gap. CDR1 and CDR2 (germline): LGHDT, YNNKEL (reference sequence). The length of the CDR3 is 16 residues. CDR3 DNA sequence: TGTGCCAGCGATCCCTGCCGAATGGGGGGGGATCAGCCCCAGCATTTT. It codes for CASDPCRMGGDQPQHF.

J is TRBJ2-7 and V is TRBV27; the D is unclear. This CDR3 has 15 amino acids. V dropped 3 bases and J dropped 4 bases, with 16 bases sitting between them. Germline V gives CDR1 MNHEY, CDR2 SMNVEV (reference sequence). The CDR3 DNA reads TGTGCCAGCAGTTTCACCCCCGCGAGGCCTTACGAGCAGTACGTC. Encoded protein: CASSFTPARPYEQYV.

The chain carries TRBV10-3 and TRBJ1-6, with 9 bases lining up with TRBD1. Looked up from germline, CDR1 is ENHRY and CDR2 is SYGVKD. The CDR3 is 13 residues long. J was trimmed by 9 bases and V by 9 bases; bases with no gene match: 6. CDR3 bases: TGTGCCATTAAGACAGGGGGGTTTTCACCCCTCCACTTT. The encoded protein is CAIKTGGFSPLHF.

The genes are TRBV7-2 and TRBJ1-1, with a weak D call TRBD1 (5 bases). V was pared by 1 base and J by 4 bases, with 13 bases between. Per the germline V gene, CDR1 is SGHTA and CDR2 is FQGNSA. This CDR3 contains 15 residues. CDR3: CASSLGTGGLTEAFF. CDR3 nucleotide sequence: TGTGCCAGCAGCTTAGGGACCGGGGGTCTCACTGAAGCTTTCTTT. Complete variable domain (other parts from reference TRBV7-2 and TRBJ1-1): GAGVSQSPSNKVTEKGKDVELRCDPISGHTALYWYRQSLGQGLEFLIYFQGNSAPDKSGLPSDRFSAERTGGSVSTLTIQRTQQEDSAVYLCASSLGTGGLTEAFFGQGTRLTVV.

The genes are TRBV11-2 and TRBJ2-7, with D perhaps matching TRBD1 (6 bases). Deletions cut 1 base from V and 4 bases from J, with 11 bases between. CDR1 and CDR2 (germline): SGHAT, FQNNGV. This CDR3 has 14 residues. The chain's CDR3 is CASSLAPGEYEQYF. CDR3 DNA sequence: TGTGCCAGCAGCTTAGCCCCAGGGGAATACGAGCAGTACTTC. Drawing the rest from reference TRBV11-2 and TRBJ2-7, the complete variable domain is EAGVAQSPRYKIIEKRQSVAFWCNPISGHATLYWYQQILGQGPKLLIQFQNNGVVDDSQLPKDRFSAERLKGVDSTLKIQPAKLEDSAVYLCASSLAPGEYEQYFGPGTRLTVT.

CDR3 sequence: CASSPKDRGGNSPLHF. For the CDR3, the DNA is TGTGCCAGCAGCCCTAAGGACAGGGGGGGGAATTCACCCCTCCACTTT. V and J are TRBV27 and TRBJ1-6; TRBD1 agrees at 10 bases. Germline lookup yields CDR1 MNHEY and CDR2 SMNVEV (reference sequence). After removal of 6 bases from V and 7 bases from J, the junction contained 9 bases not matched to a gene. The CDR3 sequence is 16 residues long.

The J gene is TRBJ2-3, the V gene TRBV6-2 or TRBV6-3, with TRBD1 matching over 8 bases. Germline V gene data show CDR1 as MNHEY and CDR2 as SVGEGT. The CDR3 is 15 residues long. V was clipped by 2 bases and J by 2 bases; unmatched bases: 3. CDR3 in DNA: TGTGCCAGCAGTTACCGGGGACAGGCCACAGATACGCAGTATTTT. Residues: CASSYRGQATDTQYF.

The chain recombines TRBV4-3 with TRBJ2-5; tentative D call: TRBD2 (7 bases). This CDR3 is 16 amino acids long. Deletions cut 3 bases from V and 5 bases from J, with 19 bases between. Germline V gene data show CDR1 as LGHNA and CDR2 as YSLEER. The CDR3 reads CASSQGAGLVGETQYF. As DNA, the CDR3 is TGCGCCAGCAGCCAGGGGGCCGGACTAGTTGGGGAGACCCAGTACTTC.

The J gene is TRBJ2-2, the V gene TRBV6-5; D gene ambiguous. The germline V gene encodes CDR1 MNHEY and CDR2 SVGAGI. This CDR3 contains 14 residues. The V end was cut by 0 bases, the J end by 5 bases, with 7 bases between. CDR3 sequence reads: CASSYSAQTGELFF. The CDR3 bases are TGTGCCAGCAGTTACTCCGCCCAGACCGGGGAGCTGTTTTTT.

The chain links TRBV30 to TRBJ1-2, with D unclear. The CDR3 runs to 11 residues. V gave up 5 bases and J gave up 2 bases, with 6 bases separating them. Looked up from germline, CDR1 is GTSNPN and CDR2 is SVGIG (reference sequence). Written as DNA, the CDR3 is TGTGCCTGGGGGAGCAACTATGGCTACACCTTC. This codes for CAWGSNYGYTF.

V gene TRBV5-4 combines with J gene TRBJ2-3; 10 positions agree with TRBD1. The length of the CDR3 is 17 residues. Trimming cost V 4 bases and J 4 bases; bases outside gene matches: 12. Germline CDR1 reads SGHNT; CDR2 reads YYREEE (reference sequence). The CDR3 nucleotides are TGTGCCAGCAGCCCGGCCGGGACAGGGGTTCGGGCAGATACGCAGTATTTT. It yields the protein CASSPAGTGVRADTQYF.

The genes are TRBV4-3 and TRBJ1-5, with unresolved D. The V end was cut by 4 bases, the J end by 7 bases, with 14 bases between. Germline CDR1 reads LGHNA; CDR2 reads YSLEER. The CDR3 covers 14 residues. CDR3 nucleotide sequence: TGCGCCAGCAGCCTAGTCCAGGCCCAACAGCCCCAGCATTTT. Translating gives CASSLVQAQQPQHF.

The chain couples TRBV4-2 to TRBJ2-3, with 7 bases that match TRBD2. This CDR3 is 18 amino acids long. Germline V CDR1 and CDR2: LGHNA, YNFKEQ. Unmatched junction bases numbered 21, after V lost 6 bases and J lost 6 bases. The CDR3 DNA reads as TGTGCCAGCAGTGGGGGGAGGGGAAGGATCTTCGGAGTTGATACGCAGTATTTT. Translation: CASSGGRGRIFGVDTQYF.

The chain combines TRBV6-5 with TRBJ2-1; 9 bases match TRBD1. V shed 7 bases, J shed 4 bases, and the junction held 8 bases outside the gene matches. Germline assignment: CDR1 MNHEY and CDR2 SVGAGI. The CDR3 contains 15 residues. In DNA, the CDR3 is TGTGCCAGCACCGTACAGGGGGCCACATACAATGAGCAGTTCTTC. Residues: CASTVQGATYNEQFF.

The rearrangement joins TRBV6-6 to TRBJ2-7; TRBD2 is a possible D gene (6 bases). CDR3 length: 13 residues. Germline V gene sequence: CDR1 MNHNY, CDR2 SVGAGI (reference sequence). Trimming shortened V by 9 bases and J by 4 bases, and 16 bases separated the two germline ends. DNA for the CDR3: TGTGCCAGTACGGCTAGCGACTTGTACGAGCAGTACTTC. Translated, it gives CASTASDLYEQYF.

The chain links TRBV5-1 to TRBJ2-7, with TRBD2 identical over 7 bases. From germline, CDR1 is SGHRS and CDR2 YFSETQ. V lost 4 bases, J lost 2 bases, and 6 bases stayed unmatched. This CDR3 contains 14 residues. The CDR3 reads CASSKGGGTYEQYV. The CDR3 DNA follows: TGCGCCAGCAGCAAAGGCGGGGGAACCTACGAGCAGTACGTC.

This rearrangement joins TRBV5-4 to TRBJ2-4; 7 nucleotides line up with TRBD1. The germline gives CDR1 SGHNT, CDR2 YYREEE (reference sequence). The length of the CDR3 is 13 residues. V lost 2 bases and J lost 5; bases outside the gene matches: 1. CDR3 sequence (DNA): TGTGCCAGCAGCTTTGGGACAGAAAACATTCAGTACTTC. Translating it yields CASSFGTENIQYF.

A remark on this clone: Within the sample, other DNA sequences also encode this same CDR3. V usage is TRBV30 and J usage is TRBJ2-5, with TRBD2 identical over 7 bases. The CDR3 has 13 residues. Germline V gene data show CDR1 as GTSNPN and CDR2 as SVGIG (reference sequence). The junction had 4 bases not matched to a gene; V was cut back by 4 bases and J by 2 bases. For the CDR3, the DNA is TGTGCCTGGACTAGCGGCAGTCAAGAGACCCAGTACTTC. As protein: CAWTSGSQETQYF.

The rearrangement joins TRBV15 to TRBJ2-1; 8 bases are a match to TRBD1. CDR3 size: 16 residues. V was pared by 0 bases and J by 8 bases, with 9 bases of the junction left unmatched. In germline, CDR1 is LNHNV, CDR2 YYDKDF (reference sequence). CDR3 bases: TGTGCCACCAGCAGAGATATAGGGGACAGGTTGCATGAGCAGTTCTTC. Its protein product is CATSRDIGDRLHEQFF.

The chain links TRBV28 to TRBJ2-2; 9 nucleotides align to TRBD2. In germline, CDR1 is MDHEN, CDR2 SYDVKM. V lost 6 bases and J lost 7; bases outside the gene matches: 9. The CDR3 sequence is 15 residues long. Here the CDR3 DNA reads TGTGCCAGCAGAACAAGCGGGAGGTGGATCGGGGAGCTGTTTTTT. Translated, it gives CASRTSGRWIGELFF.

J is TRBJ2-5 and V is TRBV6-5; D remains unclear. The CDR3 totals 12 residues. Deletions cut 8 bases from V and 1 base from J, with 8 bases between. Germline CDR1 MNHEY, CDR2 SVGAGI. CDR3 in DNA: TGTGCCAGCCGAAACAGCCAAGAGACCCAGTACTTC. Its translation is CASRNSQETQYF.

The chain combines TRBV7-9 with TRBJ2-7; D is undetermined. CDR1 is SEHNR and CDR2 is FQNEAQ in the germline V gene (reference sequence). The CDR3 contains 14 residues. Between the trimmed V and J ends, which lost 6 bases and 3 bases, there was a span of 15 bases. This CDR3 reads CASRKSDHSYEQYF. The CDR3, as DNA: TGTGCCAGCAGAAAAAGCGACCATAGCTACGAGCAGTACTTC.